This T cell receptor beta chain was sequenced for a study of Graves' ophthalmopathy and Graves' hyperthyroidism. The study, taken as a whole, reports: Blood samples also showed most expanded thyroid clonotypes exceeding 0.001 frequency.

Concerning this clonotype: Its antigen is not identified.

RNA transcripts provided the template for amplifying TCR beta CDR3 regions. The first round was an RT-PCR with HTBI primers, and the second round was a multiplex PCR. TCRdb ran MiXCR on the multiplex PCR reads and lists one entry per CDR3 protein. The table records around 400,000 distinct CDR3 sequences, under 25% of them present only once. The authors defined stable hyperthyroidism as no ophthalmopathy within 18 months of follow-up. With V trimmed by 1 base and J by 6 bases, 5 bases remained unmatched. This CDR3 has 14 amino acids. Germline V CDR1 and CDR2: SEHNR, FQNEAQ (reference sequence). V is TRBV7-9 and J is TRBJ1-1, with 7 nucleotides matching TRBD1. The sequencing input was peripheral blood. This clonotype originated in a woman aged 18-29 years with stable Graves' hyperthyroidism. The CDR3 DNA is TGTGCCAGCAGCTTAGTGCAGGGGGTCCCTGAAGCTTTCTTT. The encoded protein is CASSLVQGVPEAFF.